One and the same sample provided the 30 T cell receptor beta chains below, sequenced in a study of post-analysis software for immune sequencing data. Study-wide results and limits: A few TRBV segments occurring more often in patients than controls included TRBV5-6, TRBV5-1 and TRBV20-1.

Unique molecular identifiers were present in the TCR beta cDNA libraries. TCRdb independently ran MiXCR on the PCR reads; one entry per CDR3 protein. Of about 760,000 distinct CDR3 sequences in the sample, around 27% were seen once. These receptors' antigens are unknown. Sequenced sample: blood. These receptors were collected from a girl aged 5-17 years with multiple sclerosis.

V gene TRBV20-1 combines with J gene TRBJ2-3; D unresolved. Trimming pared 6 bases from V and 4 bases from J, leaving 14 bases between. The CDR3 totals 13 residues. CDR1 DFQATT and CDR2 SNEGSKA come from the germline V gene (reference sequence). The chain's CDR3 is CSALLASPDTQYF. The CDR3 DNA reads TGCAGTGCCCTTTTGGCGAGCCCAGATACGCAGTATTTT.

This chain connects TRBV20-1 to TRBJ2-5, with D unclear. Germline V gene data show CDR1 as DFQATT and CDR2 as SNEGSKA (reference sequence). Trimming pared 0 bases from V and 1 base from J, leaving 9 bases between. The CDR3 totals 14 residues. CDR3 protein: CSAREEMGQETQYF. In nucleotides, the CDR3 is TGCAGTGCTAGAGAGGAGATGGGCCAAGAGACCCAGTACTTC.

J is TRBJ2-5 and V is TRBV5-1; 7 bases align to TRBD1. Germline-derived CDR1 and CDR2 are SGHRS and YFSETQ. J lost 1 base, V lost 5 bases, and 11 bases had no gene match. The CDR3 runs to 16 residues. The CDR3 reads CASSPTRGSLQETQYF. The DNA for the CDR3 is TGCGCCAGCAGTCCAACCAGGGGGTCGCTCCAAGAGACCCAGTACTTC.

The sample holds a few counts of this clonotype. The gene calls are TRBV28 and TRBJ2-7; D is uncertain. CDR3 length: 14 residues. CDR1 is MDHEN and CDR2 is SYDVKM in the germline V gene. V lost 4 bases, J lost 2 bases, and 12 bases lay in between. CDR3 nucleotide sequence: TGTGCCAGCAGTTCCTCTAGGGAACCCTACGAGCAGTACTTC. Amino acids: CASSSSREPYEQYF.

The table lists this clonotype with a few counts. The CDR3 sequence: CSATPLLRRGTDTQYF. The DNA of the CDR3 is TGCAGTGCTACTCCCCTTTTGAGGCGGGGAACAGATACGCAGTATTTT. The V call is TRBV20-1, the J call TRBJ2-3; weak D call: TRBD2 (6 bases). The CDR3 sequence is 16 residues long. Germline CDR1 DFQATT, CDR2 SNEGSKA (reference sequence). Trimming took off 4 bases at V and 3 bases at J, with 20 bases between the two ends.

This clonotype has just a few counts. In nucleotides, the CDR3 is TGCAGCGTTGAAGGGACAGGGCAGGCAGATACGCAGTATTTT. Amino acids: CSVEGTGQADTQYF. The chain has TRBV29-1 and TRBJ2-3; TRBD1 agrees at 8 bases. CDR1 SQVTM and CDR2 ANQGSEA come from the germline V gene. The CDR3 length is 14 residues. The V segment lost 1 base and the J segment 4 bases; nucleotides outside the gene matches: 4.

The chain recombines TRBV20-1 with TRBJ1-2; D remains ambiguous. Between the trimmed V and J ends, which lost 6 bases and 4 bases, there was a span of 12 bases. Germline CDR1 is DFQATT and CDR2 is SNEGSKA (reference sequence). The CDR3 has 12 amino acids. CDR3: CSAGSGVYGYTF. The CDR3 DNA is TGCAGTGCGGGATCCGGCGTCTATGGCTACACCTTC.

In its sample, this clonotype was seen once. The V gene is TRBV7-9, the J gene TRBJ1-1; D perhaps matches TRBD1 (5 bases). The CDR3 is made up of 16 amino acids. The V end lost 7 bases, the J end lost 4 bases, and 22 bases lay between the germline ends. Germline lookup yields CDR1 SEHNR and CDR2 FQNEAQ (reference sequence). The CDR3 DNA reads TGTGCCAGCACCGGGCAAGGGGATAGTCTGGCCACTGAAGCTTTCTTT. It translates to CASTGQGDSLATEAFF.

This clonotype was seen a few times. The V call is TRBV7-8, the J call TRBJ1-1; D remains ambiguous. V lost 2 bases and J lost 4, with 8 bases in between. Germline V gene sequence: CDR1 SGHVS, CDR2 FQNEAQ. This CDR3 is 13 amino acids long. In DNA, the CDR3 is TGTGCCAGCAGCTTAATGGTGAGCACTGAAGCTTTCTTT. It encodes CASSLMVSTEAFF.

V is TRBV10-3 and J is TRBJ1-1; possibly TRBD1 for D (5 bases). V lost 6 bases, J lost 3 bases, and 17 bases lay in between. Germline loops: CDR1 ENHRY, CDR2 SYGVKD. The CDR3 has 15 residues. The CDR3 loop is CAISDSPRSDTEAFF. As DNA, the CDR3 is TGTGCCATCAGCGACAGCCCCCGGTCGGACACTGAAGCTTTCTTT.

The V gene is TRBV7-2, the J gene TRBJ2-3; 8 bases map to TRBD1. The CDR3 sequence is 16 residues long. The junction had 4 bases not matched to a gene; V was cut back by 2 bases and J by 0 bases. CDR1 is SGHTA, CDR2 FQGNSA, per germline. This CDR3 reads CASSLRQGTSTDTQYF. CDR3 coding DNA: TGTGCCAGCAGCTTAAGACAGGGGACTAGCACAGATACGCAGTATTTT.

This clonotype was seen more than once but under ten times. The chain joins TRBV7-2 to TRBJ2-3; no clear D. CDR1 is SGHTA and CDR2 is FQGNSA in the germline V gene. The CDR3 is made up of 12 amino acids. With 10 bases removed from V and 4 bases from J, the gap between germline ends came to 12 bases. The CDR3 here is CATSLLADTQYF. In DNA form, the CDR3 reads TGTGCCACCTCCCTGCTTGCAGATACGCAGTATTTT.

The chain carries TRBV18 and TRBJ2-7; 12 bases line up with TRBD2. V lost 6 bases to trimming and J lost 0 bases; unmatched junction nucleotides: 6. The germline CDR1 and CDR2 sequences are KGHSH and LQKENI. CDR3 size: 16 residues. The CDR3 bases are TGTGCCAGCTCTTCAGGACTAGCGGGGAGCTCCTACGAGCAGTACTTC. It yields the protein CASSSGLAGSSYEQYF.

On this clonotype itself: A much larger clone is a single base away; this may be a read error. CDR3 DNA: TGCAGTGCTGGAACCGGAGGCCCCCACACAGATACGCAGTATTTT. Protein: CSAGTGGPHTDTQYF. The rearrangement links TRBV20-1 to TRBJ2-3; D is possibly TRBD2 (5 bases). Trimming pared 5 bases from V and 2 bases from J, leaving 17 bases between. Germline values: CDR1 DFQATT, CDR2 SNEGSKA (reference sequence). CDR3 size: 15 residues.

This clonotype occurred a few times. The chain uses TRBV4-3 and TRBJ2-3; the match to TRBD2 covers 9 bases. This CDR3 contains 15 residues. V was clipped by 4 bases and J by 4 bases; unmatched bases: 6. The germline V gene encodes CDR1 LGHNA and CDR2 YSLEER. Here the CDR3 reads CASSRVAGAADTQYF. DNA for the CDR3: TGCGCCAGCAGCCGAGTAGCGGGAGCGGCAGATACGCAGTATTTT.

J is TRBJ2-3 and V is TRBV28, with 9 bases identical to TRBD2. Trimming cost V 7 bases and J 6 bases; bases outside gene matches: 8. This CDR3 contains 14 residues. CDR1 MDHEN and CDR2 SYDVKM come from the germline V gene. Here the CDR3 DNA reads TGTGCCAGCACCGCGGGGGGGTCGTCCGATACGCAGTATTTT. This gives the protein CASTAGGSSDTQYF.

The rearrangement uses TRBV6-5 and TRBJ1-2, with D unclear. The CDR3 covers 15 residues. The V end was cut by 0 bases, the J end by 4 bases, with 12 bases between. Germline CDR1 reads MNHEY; CDR2 reads SVGAGI. Here the CDR3 reads CASSYSGSRGYGYTF. The CDR3 DNA follows: TGTGCCAGCAGTTACTCGGGTTCACGGGGCTATGGCTACACCTTC.

J is TRBJ2-3 and V is TRBV5-5; D tentatively reads TRBD1 or TRBD2 (5 bases each). V gave up 0 bases and J gave up 2 bases, with 16 bases separating them. This CDR3 is 17 amino acids long. Germline CDR1 reads SGHKS; CDR2 reads YYEKEE (reference sequence). The DNA of the CDR3 is TGTGCCAGCAGCTTGGGTTGGGGTCGAGGGGTCACAGATACGCAGTATTTT. As protein: CASSLGWGRGVTDTQYF.

This clonotype has more than one count but fewer than ten. The chain has TRBV15 and TRBJ1-1, with 8 bases matching TRBD1. The CDR3 totals 13 residues. The germline V gene has CDR1 LNHNV and CDR2 YYDKDF (reference sequence). Losses at the gene ends were 3 bases for V and 4 bases for J; bases not matched to a gene: 1. Written as DNA, the CDR3 is TGTGCCACCAGCAGGGACAGGGTCACTGAAGCTTTCTTT. It is translated as CATSRDRVTEAFF.

V and J are TRBV12-3 or TRBV12-4 and TRBJ2-1; D not certain. Between the trimmed V and J ends, which lost 6 bases and 9 bases, there was a span of 12 bases. This CDR3 contains 12 residues. DNA for the CDR3: TGTGCCAGCAGAGATGCACTGGGTGAGCAGTTCTTC. It specifies CASRDALGEQFF.

This clonotype appeared a few times. The V and J genes are TRBV20-1 and TRBJ2-7; 9 bases agree with TRBD1. V lost 0 bases, J lost 2 bases, and 5 bases stayed unmatched. CDR3 length equals 15 residues. CDR1 and CDR2 from the germline V gene are DFQATT and SNEGSKA (reference sequence). The chain's CDR3 is CSARDSGQGPYEQYF. DNA for the CDR3: TGCAGTGCTAGAGATTCGGGACAGGGTCCCTACGAGCAGTACTTC.

This chain connects TRBV6-5 to TRBJ1-2; D gene unclear. V was shortened by 7 bases and J by 4 bases, with 13 bases between the two germline ends. Germline CDR1 MNHEY, CDR2 SVGAGI. The CDR3 covers 13 residues. CDR3 amino acids: CASNTKGTYGYTF. The CDR3, as DNA: TGTGCCAGCAACACCAAGGGAACCTATGGCTACACCTTC.

As concerns this clonotype: The junction departs from the called germline gene at one end, perhaps through a read error. The V and J genes are TRBV23-1 and TRBJ2-1, with TRBD2 matching 9 bases. TRBV23-1 belongs to the ORF category, with a function that is uncertain. The CDR3 is 15 residues long. This chain's CDR3 is CASSQALAGTMSSSF. The CDR3 DNA reads as TGCGCCAGCAGCCAAGCACTAGCGGGTACAATGAGCAGTTCTTTC.

This clonotype was seen only a few times. The rearrangement links TRBV7-9 to TRBJ2-5; 10 bases agree with TRBD1. The ends lost 5 bases at V and 0 bases at J; junction bases unmatched: 6. CDR1 and CDR2 (germline): SEHNR, FQNEAQ (reference sequence). There are 16 residues in the CDR3. The CDR3 region is CASSQPGTGDQETQYF. The DNA of the CDR3 is TGTGCCAGCAGCCAACCCGGGACAGGGGACCAAGAGACCCAGTACTTC.

This clonotype came up a few times. This chain links TRBV4-3 with TRBJ2-1; tentatively, D is TRBD1 (6 bases). Trimming stripped 1 base from V and 4 bases from J, with 8 bases between. CDR3 length: 14 residues. Looked up from germline, CDR1 is LGHNA and CDR2 is YSLEER. The CDR3 region is CASSQGTEYNEQFF. Written as DNA, the CDR3 is TGCGCCAGCAGCCAAGGGACAGAGTACAATGAGCAGTTCTTC.

The sample holds a few counts of this clonotype. One base away lies a much larger clone, so this may be a sequencing read error. V gene TRBV7-2 combines with J gene TRBJ2-1, with D uncertain. Germline lookup yields CDR1 SGHTA and CDR2 FQGNSA. This CDR3 is 12 amino acids long. The DNA of the CDR3 is TGTGCCGGCAGCCCCGCCTACAATGAGCAGTTCTTC. This translates into CAGSPAYNEQFF. Based on the CDR3 plus reference TRBV7-2 and TRBJ2-1, the full variable domain is GAGVSQSPSNKVTEKGKDVELRCDPISGHTALYWYRQSLGQGLEFLIYFQGNSAPDKSGLPSDRFSAERTGGSVSTLTIQRTQQEDSAVYLCAGSPAYNEQFFGPGTRLTVL.

The chain uses TRBV20-1 and TRBJ2-1, with 11 bases identical to TRBD1. V was pared by 6 bases and J by 6 bases, with 7 bases of the junction left unmatched. Germline loops: CDR1 DFQATT, CDR2 SNEGSKA (reference sequence). The length of the CDR3 is 14 residues. CDR3 in amino acids: CSASGQGDSNEQFF. The CDR3 coding sequence is TGCAGTGCATCGGGACAGGGGGACTCCAATGAGCAGTTCTTC.

The V and J genes are TRBV19 and TRBJ2-5; D tentatively fits TRBD1 or TRBD2 (7 bases each). Gene TRBJ2-7 matches the end of the DNA better, so the J call may be wrong. CDR1 is LNHDA and CDR2 is SQIVND in the germline V gene (reference sequence). This CDR3 has 13 amino acids. The CDR3: CASREDREGEQYF. CDR3 DNA: TGTGCCAGTAGGGAAGACAGGGAGGGCGAGCAGTACTTC.

This clonotype has just a few counts. CDR3 coding DNA: TGTGCCAGCAGCCAAGATTCCAGCTGGGTGCAGTATTTT. This gives the protein CASSQDSSWVQYF. The J gene is TRBJ2-3, the V gene TRBV14; D gene unclear. Germline V lookup: CDR1 SGHDN, CDR2 FVKESK. V lost 0 bases to trimming and J lost 11 bases, with 12 bases between them. CDR3 length equals 13 residues.

The chain has TRBV7-2 and TRBJ2-5; 10 positions match TRBD2. The CDR3 loop spans 15 amino acids. Germline V gene data show CDR1 as SGHTA and CDR2 as FQGNSA. After removal of 6 bases from V and 11 bases from J, the junction contained 15 bases not matched to a gene. The CDR3: CASRSGTSVSFRQYF. The CDR3 DNA sequence: TGTGCCAGCAGATCCGGGACTAGCGTTAGTTTTAGGCAGTACTTC.